This is a list of T cell receptor beta chains from one sample in a study of low-dose radiotherapy and immunotherapy resistance in tumors. TCRdb passed the reads through MiXCR, listing each CDR3 protein once. The repertoire holds tens of thousands of distinct CDR3 sequences, with 18% as singletons. This material consisted of PBMCs, taken before treatment. Receptor source: a male donor with prostate cancer. Each CDR3 is given with its conserved first and last residue. The D gene is left open where the match is weak. Size tells how often a clone was seen (once, few, many) or the class of an expanded clone, and some rows leave it out.

d_gene: NA; v_gene: TRBV6-1; abundance: medium-sized; j_gene: TRBJ2-2; CDR3aa: CASMTGRLINTGELFF; CDR3nt: TGTGCCAGCATGACAGGCCGACTGATCAACACCGGGGAGCTGTTTTTT
d_gene: NA; v_gene: TRBV7-2; abundance: many; j_gene: TRBJ2-5; CDR3aa: CASSFRRQETQYF; CDR3nt: TGTGCCAGCAGCTTCCGCCGGCAGGAGACCCAGTACTTC
d_gene: NA; v_gene: TRBV29-1; abundance: many; j_gene: TRBJ2-1; CDR3aa: CSVEPGNSATYNEQFF; CDR3nt: TGCAGCGTTGAACCTGGGAATAGCGCCACCTACAATGAGCAGTTCTTC
d_gene: NA; v_gene: TRBV24-1; abundance: NA; j_gene: TRBJ1-5; CDR3aa: CATSDLQGLWGRNQPQHF; CDR3nt: TGTGCCACCAGTGATTTGCAGGGATTGTGGGGGCGCAATCAGCCCCAGCATTTT
d_gene: NA; v_gene: TRBV5-1; abundance: many; j_gene: TRBJ1-4; CDR3aa: CASSEGHSAQVGLFF; CDR3nt: TGCGCCAGCAGCGAGGGACATTCGGCCCAGGTGGGACTGTTTTTT
d_gene: TRBD2; v_gene: TRBV29-1; abundance: many; j_gene: TRBJ2-1; CDR3aa: CSVSGGGKGEQFF; CDR3nt: TGCAGCGTTTCCGGGGGGGGCAAGGGTGAGCAGTTCTTC
d_gene: NA; v_gene: TRBV12-3/TRBV12-4; abundance: many; j_gene: TRBJ1-4; CDR3aa: CASSPLATNEKLFF; CDR3nt: TGTGCCAGCAGCCCACTGGCGACTAATGAAAAACTGTTTTTT
d_gene: TRBD2; v_gene: TRBV5-1; abundance: many; j_gene: TRBJ2-1; CDR3aa: CASSLTSGGPNEQFF; CDR3nt: TGCGCCAGCAGCTTGACTAGCGGGGGGCCCAATGAGCAGTTCTTC
d_gene: NA; v_gene: TRBV18; abundance: many; j_gene: TRBJ2-3; CDR3aa: CASSPESDSNTDTQYF; CDR3nt: TGTGCCAGCTCACCAGAATCAGACAGTAACACAGATACGCAGTATTTT
d_gene: TRBD2; v_gene: TRBV5-5; abundance: many; j_gene: TRBJ2-3; CDR3aa: CASSLISGGAKDTQYF; CDR3nt: TGTGCCAGCAGCCTGATTAGCGGGGGGGCAAAAGATACGCAGTATTTT
d_gene: NA; v_gene: TRBV7-2; abundance: many; j_gene: TRBJ2-5; CDR3aa: CASSLDWTAKGDQYF; CDR3nt: TGTGCCAGCAGCTTAGACTGGACGGCAAAGGGTGACCAGTACTTC
d_gene: NA; v_gene: TRBV12-3/TRBV12-4; abundance: many; j_gene: TRBJ1-5; CDR3aa: CASSSGDQPQHF; CDR3nt: TGTGCCAGCAGCTCAGGGGATCAGCCCCAGCATTTT
d_gene: TRBD2; v_gene: TRBV7-2; abundance: many; j_gene: TRBJ2-7; CDR3aa: CASSLDGGGFPYEQYF; CDR3nt: TGTGCCAGCAGCTTAGACGGGGGGGGGTTCCCCTACGAGCAGTACTTC
d_gene: NA; v_gene: TRBV4-3; abundance: many; j_gene: TRBJ2-1; CDR3aa: CASSQNNEQFF; CDR3nt: TGCGCCAGCAGCCAGAACAATGAGCAGTTCTTC
d_gene: TRBD1; v_gene: TRBV7-6; abundance: many; j_gene: TRBJ2-3; CDR3aa: CASSPSITGGTDTQYF; CDR3nt: TGTGCCAGCAGCCCATCAATTACAGGGGGCACAGATACGCAGTATTTT
d_gene: TRBD2; v_gene: TRBV12-3/TRBV12-4; abundance: many; j_gene: TRBJ2-7; CDR3aa: CASTTGLGEQYF; CDR3nt: TGTGCCAGCACCACCGGACTAGGCGAGCAGTACTTC
d_gene: NA; v_gene: TRBV27; abundance: many; j_gene: TRBJ2-1; CDR3aa: CASSLLPGELWSNEQFF; CDR3nt: TGTGCCAGCAGTTTGCTCCCCGGAGAGTTGTGGAGCAATGAGCAGTTCTTC
d_gene: NA; v_gene: TRBV20-1; abundance: many; j_gene: TRBJ1-2; CDR3aa: CSAARDREEYGYTF; CDR3nt: TGCAGTGCTGCTAGGGACCGGGAGGAATATGGCTACACCTTC
d_gene: NA; v_gene: TRBV2; abundance: few; j_gene: TRBJ2-7; CDR3aa: CASSANPLGGGRYEQYF; CDR3nt: TGTGCCAGCAGCGCAAACCCCTTGGGAGGGGGCAGGTACGAGCAGTACTTC
d_gene: NA; v_gene: TRBV4-1; abundance: many; j_gene: TRBJ1-3; CDR3aa: CASSPVGGISGNTIYF; CDR3nt: TGCGCCAGCAGCCCCGTCGGGGGAATCTCTGGAAACACCATATATTTT
d_gene: NA; v_gene: TRBV12-3/TRBV12-4; abundance: many; j_gene: TRBJ2-4; CDR3aa: CASSHPDRKNIQYF; CDR3nt: TGTGCCAGCAGCCACCCCGACCGAAAAAACATTCAGTACTTC
d_gene: NA; v_gene: TRBV11-2; abundance: many; j_gene: TRBJ2-4; CDR3aa: CASSEIQQVKNIQYF; CDR3nt: TGTGCCAGCAGCGAAATCCAACAGGTTAAAAACATTCAGTACTTC
d_gene: TRBD2; v_gene: TRBV24-1; abundance: NA; j_gene: TRBJ2-1; CDR3aa: CATSGLAGAPGRGNEQFF; CDR3nt: TGTGCCACCAGCGGACTAGCGGGGGCGCCTGGGAGGGGCAATGAGCAGTTCTTC